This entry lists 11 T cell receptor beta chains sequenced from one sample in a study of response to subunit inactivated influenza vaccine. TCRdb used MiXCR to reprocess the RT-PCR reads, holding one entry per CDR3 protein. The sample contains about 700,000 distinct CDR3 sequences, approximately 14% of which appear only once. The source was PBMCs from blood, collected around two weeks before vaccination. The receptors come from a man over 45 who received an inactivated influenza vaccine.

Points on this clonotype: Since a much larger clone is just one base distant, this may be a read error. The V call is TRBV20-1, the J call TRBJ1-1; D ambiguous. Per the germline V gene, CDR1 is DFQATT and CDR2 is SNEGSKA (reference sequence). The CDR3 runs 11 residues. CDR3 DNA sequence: TGCAGAGGTATACTGAACACTGAAGCTTTCTTT. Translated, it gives CRGILNTEAFF.

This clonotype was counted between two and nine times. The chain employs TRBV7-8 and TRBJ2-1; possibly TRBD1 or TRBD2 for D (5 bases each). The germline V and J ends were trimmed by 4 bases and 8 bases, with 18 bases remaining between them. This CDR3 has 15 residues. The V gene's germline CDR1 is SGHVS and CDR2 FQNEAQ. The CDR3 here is CASSSPGRGNHEQFF. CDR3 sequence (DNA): TGTGCCAGCAGCTCTCCGGGACGGGGTAACCATGAGCAGTTCTTC.

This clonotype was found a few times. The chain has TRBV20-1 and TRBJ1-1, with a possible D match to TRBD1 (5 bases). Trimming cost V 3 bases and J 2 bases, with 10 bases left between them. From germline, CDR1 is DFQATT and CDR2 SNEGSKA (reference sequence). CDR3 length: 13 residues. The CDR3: CSASRQINTEAFF. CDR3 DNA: TGCAGTGCTAGTCGACAGATCAACACTGAAGCTTTCTTT.

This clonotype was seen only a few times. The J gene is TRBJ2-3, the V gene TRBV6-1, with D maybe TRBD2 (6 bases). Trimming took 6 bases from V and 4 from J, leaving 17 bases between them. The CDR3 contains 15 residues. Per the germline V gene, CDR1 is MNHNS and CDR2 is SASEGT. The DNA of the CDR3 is TGTGCCAGCAGGTTGAGGCTAGCGTCGTCAGATACGCAGTATTTT. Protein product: CASRLRLASSDTQYF.

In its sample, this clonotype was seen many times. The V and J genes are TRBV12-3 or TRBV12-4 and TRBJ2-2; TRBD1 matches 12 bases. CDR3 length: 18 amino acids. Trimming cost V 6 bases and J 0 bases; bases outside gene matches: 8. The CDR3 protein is CASRRSGTGGPNTGELFF. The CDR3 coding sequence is TGTGCCAGCAGACGGTCCGGGACAGGGGGCCCGAACACCGGGGAGCTGTTTTTT.

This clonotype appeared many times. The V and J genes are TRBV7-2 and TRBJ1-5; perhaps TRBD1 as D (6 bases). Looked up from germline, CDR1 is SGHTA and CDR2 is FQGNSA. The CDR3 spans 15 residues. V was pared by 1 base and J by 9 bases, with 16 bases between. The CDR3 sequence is CASSLGGDRRGPQHF. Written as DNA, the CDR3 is TGTGCCAGCAGCTTAGGTGGAGACCGCAGGGGGCCCCAGCATTTT.

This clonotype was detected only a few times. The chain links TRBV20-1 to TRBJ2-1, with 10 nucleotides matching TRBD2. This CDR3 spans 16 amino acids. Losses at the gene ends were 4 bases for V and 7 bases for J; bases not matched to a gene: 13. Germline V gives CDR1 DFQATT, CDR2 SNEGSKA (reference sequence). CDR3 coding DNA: TGCAGTGCTACCCTAGCGGGAGATGCCAGGGGGAATGAGCAGTTCTTC. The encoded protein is CSATLAGDARGNEQFF.

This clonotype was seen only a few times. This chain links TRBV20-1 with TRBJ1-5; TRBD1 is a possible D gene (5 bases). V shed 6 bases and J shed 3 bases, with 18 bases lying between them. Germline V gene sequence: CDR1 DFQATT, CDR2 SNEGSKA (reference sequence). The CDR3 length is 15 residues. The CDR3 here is CSARLPGASNQPQHF. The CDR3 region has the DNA TGCAGTGCCAGACTTCCCGGGGCCTCCAATCAGCCCCAGCATTTT.

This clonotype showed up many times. CDR3 nucleotide sequence: TGTGCCACCTCGGACAGGGACAACCTTAACTATGGCTACACCTTC. Residues: CATSDRDNLNYGYTF. The chain links TRBV10-3 to TRBJ1-2; 8 bases are a match to TRBD1. The length of the CDR3 is 15 residues. Germline CDR1 is ENHRY and CDR2 is SYGVKD. J gave up 1 base and V 10 bases, and 11 bases lay outside the gene matches.

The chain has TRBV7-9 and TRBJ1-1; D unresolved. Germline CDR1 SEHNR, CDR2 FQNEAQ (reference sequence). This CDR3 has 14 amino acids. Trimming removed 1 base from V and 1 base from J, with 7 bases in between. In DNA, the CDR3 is TGTGCCAGCAGCTTAGACGTAAAGAACACTGAAGCTTTCTTT. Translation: CASSLDVKNTEAFF.

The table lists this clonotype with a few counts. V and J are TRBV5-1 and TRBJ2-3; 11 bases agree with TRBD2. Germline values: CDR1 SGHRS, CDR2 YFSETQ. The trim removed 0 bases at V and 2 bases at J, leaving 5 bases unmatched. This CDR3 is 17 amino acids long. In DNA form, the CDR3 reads TGCGCCAGCAGCTTGGGCTCTAGCGGGGGGTTCACAGATACGCAGTATTTT. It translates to CASSLGSSGGFTDTQYF.